The rows below give T cell receptor beta chains drawn from one sample of a study of shared clonotypes between healthy human individuals. TCRdb's copy holds only in-frame clones and misses some; the assay was immunoSEQ multiplex PCR. Seen here are about 770,000 clones, roughly two thirds observed once, and the top ten hold approximately 2%. Sequenced material: memory CD4+ T cells sorted from blood. The receptors come from a woman between 25 and 40 years old in good health. Both conserved end residues are part of each CDR3. The order of the fields is J gene, clone size, D gene, V gene, CDR3 DNA, CDR3 protein. D genes are given only for firm matches. Where a row states a size, it is once, few, many or the class of an expanded clone; other rows omit it.

j_gene: TRBJ1-5
abundance: -
d_gene: -
v_gene: TRBV30
CDR3nt: TGTGCCTGGAGTGTACAGTCCGCAGGGGCTCAGCCCCAGCATTTT
CDR3aa: CAWSVQSAGAQPQHF

j_gene: TRBJ1-1
abundance: -
d_gene: -
v_gene: TRBV27
CDR3nt: TGTGCCAGCAGTTTTTCGACGAACACTGAAGCTTTCTTT
CDR3aa: CASSFSTNTEAFF

j_gene: TRBJ2-1
abundance: few
d_gene: TRBD2
v_gene: TRBV6-1
CDR3nt: TGTGCCACCAGCGGGGCTTACTACAATGAGCAGTTCTTC
CDR3aa: CATSGAYYNEQFF

j_gene: TRBJ1-1
abundance: -
d_gene: TRBD1
v_gene: TRBV19
CDR3nt: TGTGCCAGTAGTATCGGTCGGGGAGGGGGCCTCATGATGAACACTGAAGCTTTCTTT
CDR3aa: CASSIGRGGGLMMNTEAFF

j_gene: TRBJ1-1
abundance: -
d_gene: -
v_gene: TRBV30
CDR3nt: TGTGCCTGGAGTGTGAGTGTGAACACTGAAGCTTTCTTT
CDR3aa: CAWSVSVNTEAFF

j_gene: TRBJ1-2
abundance: -
d_gene: -
v_gene: TRBV28
CDR3nt: TGTGCCAGCAGTTTACCCCAGGGAGGGAACTATGGCTACACCTTC
CDR3aa: CASSLPQGGNYGYTF

j_gene: TRBJ1-2
abundance: -
d_gene: TRBD1
v_gene: TRBV6-6
CDR3nt: TGTGCCAGCAGCGCCGGGACAGGGGCCTTCGGGGGCTACACCTTC
CDR3aa: CASSAGTGAFGGYTF

j_gene: TRBJ1-5
abundance: -
d_gene: TRBD1
v_gene: TRBV7-8
CDR3nt: TGTGCCAGCAGCCACGGACAGGGCCGATTTAGCAATCAGCCCCAGCATTTT
CDR3aa: CASSHGQGRFSNQPQHF

j_gene: TRBJ1-2
abundance: -
d_gene: -
v_gene: TRBV14
CDR3nt: TGTGCCAGCAGCCAAGATCTCCGGGGCCATGGCTACACCTTC
CDR3aa: CASSQDLRGHGYTF

j_gene: TRBJ1-4
abundance: -
d_gene: -
v_gene: TRBV10-2
CDR3nt: TGCGCCAGCAGTGCCCGGGGGGGCACTAATGAAAAACTGTTTTTT
CDR3aa: CASSARGGTNEKLFF

j_gene: TRBJ1-5
abundance: -
d_gene: -
v_gene: TRBV4-1
CDR3nt: TGCGCCAGCAGCCACCCTACACCTGGACAGTCTCCCAATCAGCCCCAGCATTTT
CDR3aa: CASSHPTPGQSPNQPQHF

j_gene: TRBJ2-1
abundance: -
d_gene: TRBD2
v_gene: TRBV18
CDR3nt: TGTGCCAGCTCACCGACCATGGGCGGGAGGACCTACAATGAGCAGTTCTTC
CDR3aa: CASSPTMGGRTYNEQFF

j_gene: TRBJ2-1
abundance: -
d_gene: TRBD2
v_gene: TRBV28
CDR3nt: TGTGCCAGCAAGGCTAGCGGATACAATGAGCAGTTCTTC
CDR3aa: CASKASGYNEQFF

j_gene: TRBJ1-1
abundance: -
d_gene: -
v_gene: TRBV11-2
CDR3nt: TGTGCCAGCAGCTTAGAGGCGGGGAACACTGAAGCTTTCTTT
CDR3aa: CASSLEAGNTEAFF

j_gene: TRBJ2-7
abundance: once
d_gene: -
v_gene: TRBV5-1
CDR3nt: TGCGCCAGCAGTGGGGGCGGGGGCCTGCATAAGTACTTC
CDR3aa: CASSGGGGLHKYF

j_gene: TRBJ1-1
abundance: -
d_gene: TRBD1
v_gene: TRBV6-5
CDR3nt: TGTGCCAGCAGTTCCACGGACAGGTTGGGCACTGAAGCTTTCTTT
CDR3aa: CASSSTDRLGTEAFF

j_gene: TRBJ2-7
abundance: many
d_gene: -
v_gene: TRBV5-6
CDR3nt: TGTGCCAGCAGCTTCCCGGGCTACGACCCCCTACAGTACTTC
CDR3aa: CASSFPGYDPLQYF

j_gene: TRBJ1-1
abundance: -
d_gene: -
v_gene: TRBV28
CDR3nt: TGTGCCAGCAGTTTTTATTCTGAAGCTTTCTTT
CDR3aa: CASSFYSEAFF

j_gene: TRBJ1-1
abundance: many
d_gene: -
v_gene: TRBV25-1
CDR3nt: TGTGCCAGCAGTGAATCCCGGATGGGGCGGGCTGAAGCTTTCTTT
CDR3aa: CASSESRMGRAEAFF

j_gene: TRBJ1-3
abundance: -
d_gene: -
v_gene: TRBV18
CDR3nt: TGTGCCAGCTCACCACGCGAGGCATTGAGCTCTGGAAACACCATATATTTT
CDR3aa: CASSPREALSSGNTIYF

j_gene: TRBJ1-2
abundance: -
d_gene: -
v_gene: TRBV5-6
CDR3nt: TGTGCCAGCAGCTTGTTTCAGGATGATGGCTACACCTTC
CDR3aa: CASSLFQDDGYTF

j_gene: TRBJ2-3
abundance: -
d_gene: -
v_gene: TRBV5-4
CDR3nt: TGTGCCAGCAGCTTGGCTGATACGCAGTATTTT
CDR3aa: CASSLADTQYF

j_gene: TRBJ2-1
abundance: -
d_gene: -
v_gene: TRBV11-3
CDR3nt: TGTGCCAGCGGGTTAGCGGCCAACAATGAGCAGTTCTTC
CDR3aa: CASGLAANNEQFF

j_gene: TRBJ1-1
abundance: -
d_gene: -
v_gene: TRBV10-3
CDR3nt: TGTGCCATCAGTGAGGGGGGACAACGGGGCGAAGCTTTCTTT
CDR3aa: CAISEGGQRGEAFF

j_gene: TRBJ1-5
abundance: once
d_gene: TRBD1
v_gene: TRBV7-2
CDR3nt: TGTGCCAGCAGCTCCGACAGGGGGCTGAATCAGCCCCAGCATTTT
CDR3aa: CASSSDRGLNQPQHF

j_gene: TRBJ1-2
abundance: -
d_gene: -
v_gene: TRBV6-5
CDR3nt: TGTGCCAGCAGCCAGAGCAACAGGGTGAACTATGGCTACACCTTC
CDR3aa: CASSQSNRVNYGYTF

j_gene: TRBJ2-1
abundance: many
d_gene: TRBD2
v_gene: TRBV6-1
CDR3nt: TGTGCCAGCGGTGCTAGCGGGGCCAATGAGCAGTTCTTC
CDR3aa: CASGASGANEQFF

j_gene: TRBJ1-2
abundance: -
d_gene: TRBD1
v_gene: TRBV27
CDR3nt: TGTGCCAGCAGTTTATCCCCGGGACAGGGCCGGCAGGGCTACACCTTC
CDR3aa: CASSLSPGQGRQGYTF

j_gene: TRBJ2-1
abundance: -
d_gene: -
v_gene: TRBV21-1
CDR3nt: TGTGCCAGCAGCAAAGACCCGGGAGAACTAGCGGGAGACTACAATGAGCAGTTCTTC
CDR3aa: CASSKDPGELAGDYNEQFF

j_gene: TRBJ2-5
abundance: -
d_gene: -
v_gene: TRBV28
CDR3nt: TGTGCCAGCAGTCGCGGTGAGGGGAGTGGTGGTTGGTGGGAGACCCAGTACTTC
CDR3aa: CASSRGEGSGGWWETQYF

j_gene: TRBJ1-1
abundance: -
d_gene: -
v_gene: TRBV28
CDR3nt: TGTGCCAGCAGTACCTACGTTAGGGGCCGAACTGAAGCTTTCTTT
CDR3aa: CASSTYVRGRTEAFF

j_gene: TRBJ2-2
abundance: -
d_gene: TRBD2
v_gene: TRBV10-3
CDR3nt: TGTGCCATCAGTGAGTCCCAGCGGGAGAACACCGGGGAGCTGTTTTTT
CDR3aa: CAISESQRENTGELFF

j_gene: TRBJ2-7
abundance: -
d_gene: -
v_gene: TRBV9
CDR3nt: TGTGCCAGCAGCGTAGCTCCGGGACACTCCTACGAGCAGTACTTC
CDR3aa: CASSVAPGHSYEQYF

j_gene: TRBJ2-7
abundance: few
d_gene: TRBD2
v_gene: TRBV6-6
CDR3nt: TGTGCCAGCAGTACAACGGGACTAGGCTCCTACGAGCAGTACTTC
CDR3aa: CASSTTGLGSYEQYF

j_gene: TRBJ1-5
abundance: -
d_gene: -
v_gene: TRBV15
CDR3nt: TGTGCCACCGGTCCACCTAATCAGCCCCAGCATTTT
CDR3aa: CATGPPNQPQHF

j_gene: TRBJ1-5
abundance: many
d_gene: -
v_gene: TRBV10-3
CDR3nt: TGTGCCATCAGGAGGGGGGACAATCAGCCCCAGCATTTT
CDR3aa: CAIRRGDNQPQHF

j_gene: TRBJ2-7
abundance: -
d_gene: -
v_gene: TRBV27
CDR3nt: TGTGCCAGCAGTCCCGCCGGGTCCACCGACTACGAGCAGTACTTC
CDR3aa: CASSPAGSTDYEQYF

j_gene: TRBJ1-1
abundance: -
d_gene: -
v_gene: TRBV19
CDR3nt: TGTGCCAGTAGTCGTCCCGAAGACATGAACACTGAAGCTTTCTTT
CDR3aa: CASSRPEDMNTEAFF

j_gene: TRBJ1-1
abundance: -
d_gene: -
v_gene: TRBV29-1
CDR3nt: TGCAGCGTTGAAAAGGGACCAGAAGCTTTCTTT
CDR3aa: CSVEKGPEAFF

j_gene: TRBJ1-1
abundance: -
d_gene: -
v_gene: TRBV19
CDR3nt: TGTGCCTCAGGCGGGAACGGCGACACTGAAGCTTTCTTT
CDR3aa: CASGGNGDTEAFF

j_gene: TRBJ2-7
abundance: -
d_gene: TRBD1
v_gene: TRBV28
CDR3nt: TGTGCCAGCAGCCTCCATTCCGGGACAGACTACGAGCAGTACTTC
CDR3aa: CASSLHSGTDYEQYF

j_gene: TRBJ2-5
abundance: -
d_gene: -
v_gene: TRBV7-2
CDR3nt: TGTGCCAGCAGCTTAAACCAGGAGACCCAGTACTTC
CDR3aa: CASSLNQETQYF

j_gene: TRBJ2-5
abundance: -
d_gene: TRBD2
v_gene: TRBV18
CDR3nt: TGTGCCAGCTCACCTCGAGGGACTAGCGGGAGGGGAGAGACCCAGTACTTC
CDR3aa: CASSPRGTSGRGETQYF

j_gene: TRBJ2-6
abundance: -
d_gene: -
v_gene: TRBV5-1
CDR3nt: TGCGCCAGCAGCTGGGGACCAGGCTCTGGGGCCAACGTCCTGACTTTC
CDR3aa: CASSWGPGSGANVLTF

j_gene: TRBJ2-3
abundance: -
d_gene: -
v_gene: TRBV27
CDR3nt: TGTGCCAGCAGTCGACCAATACTGTTTGGGTCAACGAATACGCAGTATTTT
CDR3aa: CASSRPILFGSTNTQYF